This T cell receptor (beta chain) is from a study of blood T cell repertoires in COVID-19. V lost 1 base, J lost 0 bases, and 8 bases stayed unmatched. CDR3 size: 19 residues. Germline V gene data show CDR1 as MDHEN and CDR2 as SYDVKM. Source study methods: Reference gene primer amplification in the assay estimated nucleated cell counts. Profiled with immunoSEQ multiplex PCR; TCRdb holds only in-frame clones, not every one. V and J calls and clone size are copied from that table; D and trimming were computed from the DNA. The data hold about 170,000 clones, with over 75% observed a single time. Which cohort a participant joined came from the clinical history participants gave. Either two negative PCRs, clearance, or symptom resolution qualified Cohort 3 donors as recovered.

This receptor was identified in a woman aged 18-29 years who had recovered from COVID-19. The J gene is TRBJ2-1, the V gene TRBV28, with TRBD2 matching 11 bases. The sample was PBMCs or T cells enriched from blood (not recorded which). For the CDR3, the DNA is TGTGCCAGCAGTTTATCACCGGGACTAGCGGACCACTCCTACAATGAGCAGTTCTTC. Translating it yields CASSLSPGLADHSYNEQFF.